The sequence of this T cell receptor beta chain was determined in a study of long-term antiretroviral therapy in people with HIV. Per donor, a minimum of one pre-ART and a minimum of two post-ART PBMC samples were available. The authors ran the immunoSEQ assay, v3.0, at survey level. Measured with immunoSEQ multiplex PCR; TCRdb has only the in-frame clones, and not every one. Among tens of thousands of clones listed, about nine tenths were seen once. In germline, CDR1 is SGHRS, CDR2 YFSETQ. V lost 0 bases, J lost 0 bases, and 10 bases lay in between. The CDR3 totals 16 residues. This sequence was found in a woman in her twenties or thirties with HIV. The rearrangement uses TRBV5-1 and TRBJ1-3, with D unclear. The sample in question was unsorted PBMCs, obtained 1.8 years before starting antiretroviral therapy. The CDR3 nucleotides read TGCGCCAGCAGCTTGGCCGGAGTTAGCTCTGGAAACACCATATATTTT. It codes for CASSLAGVSSGNTIYF.